Below, one T cell receptor (beta chain) is given with its context. A few counts support this clonotype. Its recognized antigen is unknown. No base qualities exist here, and no much larger clone lies one base off it. The 35 to 40 donors, aged about 6 to 100 years, were systemically healthy Caucasian individuals from Russia. Each donor gave 8.5 to 10 milliliters of peripheral blood, collected into EDTA-treated Vacutainer tubes. Ficoll-Paque density-gradient centrifugation was used to isolate PBMCs, with at least 6 million obtained per sample. Total RNA, at least 6 micrograms per sample, was extracted from PBMCs with Trizol reagent. Naive CD45RAhigh/CD27high T cell percentages were measured by flow cytometry on a PBMC aliquot from every donor. The method was 5' RACE. Sequencing relied on an Illumina HiSeq 2500. A second roughly 7 to 11 cycle PCR used a sample-barcoded 5' primer and a J-beta primer mix. Each TCR beta cDNA molecule received a unique molecular identifier from a template-switch 5' adaptor carrying 12 random nucleotides. At least 2.5 million CDR3-containing paired-end reads were obtained from each sample. First-strand cDNA synthesis was performed from all RNA using the Mint cDNA synthesis kit, with priming by a TRBC-specific oligonucleotide. Following uracil-DNA glycosylase treatment, all cDNA underwent a first 18-cycle PCR with the universal primers M1SS and BC2_uni_R. On the authors' methods: Each sample was normalized by randomly selecting 1 million high-quality reads, each carrying a distinct molecular identifier. Reads with shared molecular identifiers were discarded instead of being binned into consensus sequences. MiTCR, with a Q25 quality threshold and the strictest error-elimination algorithm, was used for CDR3 identification, clonotype clustering and error correction. A nonparametric unseen species model with Euler transformation was used to estimate lower-bound total TCR beta diversity. TCRdb reworked the public reads: Q25 trimming with fastp, MiXCR clone assembly, productive beta chains retained. A single entry per CDR3 protein holds the most common genes and DNA from its merged rows. TCRdb, not the original authors, processed these V and J calls. A total of about 800,000 distinct CDR3 sequences appear in this sample, around a quarter of them only once. Together, the top ten hold approximately 3.7% of the sample.

For CDR1 and CDR2, the germline V gene (reference sequence) lists LNHDA and SQIVND. The CDR3, from cysteine to phenylalanine, totals 14 residues. Only CDR3 DNA is held: 42 bases, read in frame from base 1. The source of the sample is a study of blood T cells in healthy people across ages (dated by TCRdb to about 2015). Concerning the study at large: Template switching captured roughly one uniquely barcoded TCR beta cDNA molecule per two T cells in model experiments. Four age groups were formed from the donors: young (average approximately 15 years), middle-aged (approximately 40), aged (62) and long-lived (around 82). Using the same blood draw, the study looked at two additional independent replicas of 1 million unique cDNA reads for two donors, one aged 18 to 30 and the other aged 80 or older. To track age-related changes in TCR beta repertoire diversity, the study relied on deep sequencing normalized with unique cDNA molecular identifiers.

Results and caveats for the whole study, not just this receptor: Observed TCR beta diversity per million T cells fell roughly linearly with age, and a significant reduction was already apparent by age approximately 41. There was a strong correlation between observed TCR beta diversity and the percentage of naive T cells measured by flow cytometry. Donor CMV infection status was unknown, potentially confounding age-related changes in expanded clonotypes. Bulk unsorted PBMC profiling prevented conclusive comparison of naive and antigen-experienced compartments. Estimates of total diversity based on one million sequenced T cells were considered lower bounds and underestimates. Compared with the aged group, more naive CD4+ T cells, fewer expanded clones and increased TCR diversity were shown by the long-lived group, suggesting age selection.

The same sample was also used in a study of T cells of mothers and their children. Looking at the second paper: Nine systemically healthy Caucasian individuals, comprising three mothers and their six children, were included as donors. cDNA synthesis consumed the entire amount of extracted RNA, loaded at approximately 1.6 ug RNA in each 15 ul reaction. In the second PCR, the M1S primer added sample barcodes and 2-4 random nucleotides. Over 8.5 million TCR beta CDR3 reads were obtained for each mother, and 2.7 million or so reads were obtained for each child. TCR recombination output is similarly shaped by thymic selection in related and unrelated pairs, with a minor effect exerted by inherited differences. Normalized repertoire overlap was always slightly but never significantly higher in related than unrelated mother-child pairs. No persistent microchimeric T cell clones were found, with a detection sensitivity of approximately 94 clones per million clonotypes. The study used deep NGS to compare TCR beta repertoires of mothers and children, seeking features distinguishing related mother-child pairs from unrelated individuals. On average, the children were approximately 11 +/- 4 years old, while the mothers were roughly 40 +/- 4 years old. After adapters were ligated using NEBNext reagents, the libraries underwent 100+100 nt paired-end sequencing on an Illumina HiSeq 2000. To prevent cross-contamination, the mother and child libraries were prepared a month apart and were sequenced in separate runs. For each donor, between roughly 500,000 and 2,200,000 distinct TCR beta clonotypes were identified. Naive TCR beta clonotypes were estimated from low-frequency clonotypes matched to each donor's FACS-determined naive share, without sorting.

The receptor was isolated from a boy younger than 18 in good health. The sample consisted of blood. The sequence is built from TRBV19 and TRBJ2-5, with TRBD2 perhaps the D gene, on 5 matching bases. The end of the DNA aligns better with TRBJ2-1, so the J call may be wrong. The CDR3 region reads CASHKRGRDNEQFF. In nucleotides, the sequence is TGTGCCAGTCATAAACGGGGTCGGGACAATGAGCAGTTCTTC.